The clone carrying this T cell receptor (beta chain) was detected once. Its antigen is not identified. The sample comes from a study of monozygotic twins with cystic fibrosis. About the research overall: Libraries were built from three micrograms of fragmented DNA using about 16 PCR cycles.

This CDR3 region has 15 residues. Trimming took off 3 bases at V and 2 bases at J, with 13 bases between the two ends. Per the germline V gene, CDR1 is SEHNR and CDR2 is FQNEAQ (reference sequence). Assay used: immunoSEQ multiplex PCR; TCRdb lists only in-frame clones, some missing. The sample lists roughly 14,000 clones; 95% to 99% were seen once. Whole-study findings and limits: Age, concordance and disease severity did not associate with shared CDR3 numbers. Unrelated CF individuals shared fewer identical clonotypes than monozygotic CF twins.

The source material was blood. This chain links TRBV7-9 with TRBJ1-2; the D gene is possibly TRBD1 (5 bases). This clonotype originated in a girl aged 2-15 years with cystic fibrosis. The CDR3 bases are TGTGCCAGCAGCTTTGGCGGGGGACGAAACTATGGCTACACCTTC. Translating it yields CASSFGGGRNYGYTF. Looking up the rest from reference TRBV7-9 and TRBJ1-2 gives the full variable domain: DTGVSQNPRHKITKRGQNVTFRCDPISEHNRLYWYRQTLGQGPEFLTYFQNEAQLEKSRLLSDRFSAERPKGSFSTLEIQRTEQGDSAMYLCASSFGGGRNYGYTFGSGTRLTVV.